This T cell receptor beta chain was identified in a study of T cells after yellow fever vaccination. The overall study: The fractions with low cell numbers were processed using SMART-Seq v4 Ultra Low Input.

Study observations and caveats: Contamination by abundant bulk-population clonotypes could be present in FACS-sorted repertoires. Overall, a small share of clonotypes was seen in both CD4 and CD8 compartments.

At least ten counts were recorded for this clonotype. The antigen is unknown. Germline V gene sequence: CDR1 SGHDN, CDR2 FVKESK. V was clipped by 4 bases and J by 10 bases, with 8 bases between them. CDR3 length equals 11 residues. UMIs and a universal primer site were added when TCR cDNA was made by 5'RACE template switching. TCRdb redid the calling of the 5' RACE reads with MiXCR, one entry per CDR3 protein. The sample lists over 110,000 distinct CDR3 sequences; 7.7% were seen once. This material consisted of CD4+ T cells sorted from PBMCs, taken 5 days after the yellow fever booster vaccination. The origin of this receptor is a man aged 30 to 39 who received the YFV17D yellow fever vaccine. V gene TRBV14 combines with J gene TRBJ2-1; weak D call: TRBD2 (6 bases). CDR3 sequence: CASSLGGEQFF. CDR3 nucleotides: TGTGCCAGCAGCCTCGGAGGGGAGCAGTTCTTC.